The rows below give T cell receptor beta chains drawn from one sample of a study of technical replicates of blood from a handful of donors. Sequencing used immunoSEQ multiplex PCR; TCRdb keeps in-frame clones, though not all of them. The data contain tens of thousands of clones, around 87% of them singletons. Material: PBMCs. These receptors were collected from a human donor in good health. Some clones in this sample may be carry-over from other donors' samples. Each CDR3 is given with its conserved first and last residue. Fields, in order: V gene, clone size, J gene, D gene, CDR3 DNA, CDR3 protein. D genes are given only for firm matches. Clone size is stated in some rows and not others, as once, few, many or a class when expanded.

V gene: TRBV7-2
clone size: .
J gene: TRBJ1-2
D gene: TRBD1
CDR3 DNA: TGTGCCAGCAGCTCCCTTCCGGGACAGAGCGATTTTAACTATGGCTACACCTTC
CDR3 protein: CASSSLPGQSDFNYGYTF

V gene: TRBV27
clone size: .
J gene: TRBJ1-1
D gene: .
CDR3 DNA: TGTGCCAGCAGTTTAAGGAGTCGACCAAGTACTGAAGCTTTCTTT
CDR3 protein: CASSLRSRPSTEAFF

V gene: TRBV5-1
clone size: .
J gene: TRBJ1-2
D gene: TRBD1
CDR3 DNA: TGCGCCAGCAGCTTAGGACAGGCCCACTATGGCTACACCTTC
CDR3 protein: CASSLGQAHYGYTF

V gene: TRBV10-3
clone size: .
J gene: TRBJ2-5
D gene: TRBD2
CDR3 DNA: TGTGCCGCGCGGGGGAACCAAGAGACCCAGTACTTC
CDR3 protein: CAARGNQETQYF

V gene: TRBV9
clone size: .
J gene: TRBJ2-7
D gene: TRBD2
CDR3 DNA: TGTGCCAGCAGCGTAGATGGACTAGCGGGAGTTGAGCAGTACTTC
CDR3 protein: CASSVDGLAGVEQYF

V gene: TRBV7-2
clone size: .
J gene: TRBJ2-3
D gene: TRBD2
CDR3 DNA: TGTGCCAGCAGCTTATCGAGCGGGAGAAGGGCAGATACGCAGTATTTT
CDR3 protein: CASSLSSGRRADTQYF

V gene: TRBV29-1
clone size: .
J gene: TRBJ2-2
D gene: .
CDR3 DNA: TGCAGCGTTGAAGAACAGGCGAACACCGGGGAGCTGTTTTTT
CDR3 protein: CSVEEQANTGELFF

V gene: TRBV5-1
clone size: .
J gene: TRBJ2-3
D gene: TRBD1
CDR3 DNA: TGCGCCAGCAACGTTCAGGGGGTTAGCACAGATACGCAGTATTTT
CDR3 protein: CASNVQGVSTDTQYF

V gene: TRBV11-2
clone size: .
J gene: TRBJ2-5
D gene: .
CDR3 DNA: TGTGCCAGCAGCTTAGGCAGGGCGGCGACCCAGTACTTC
CDR3 protein: CASSLGRAATQYF

V gene: TRBV11-2
clone size: .
J gene: TRBJ2-5
D gene: .
CDR3 DNA: TGTGCCAGCAGCCTTAGTACGGGGGAGACCCAGTACTTC
CDR3 protein: CASSLSTGETQYF

V gene: TRBV7-3
clone size: .
J gene: TRBJ2-3
D gene: .
CDR3 DNA: TGTGCCAGCAGCTTATCCGGGTTGGATACGCAGTATTTT
CDR3 protein: CASSLSGLDTQYF

V gene: TRBV4-3
clone size: .
J gene: TRBJ2-6
D gene: TRBD1
CDR3 DNA: TGCGCCAGCAGCCCAAGGGACAGGGGGCCTTTGTCTGGGGCCAACGTCCTGACTTTC
CDR3 protein: CASSPRDRGPLSGANVLTF

V gene: TRBV27
clone size: .
J gene: TRBJ1-4
D gene: TRBD1
CDR3 DNA: TGTGCCAGCAGATCACAGGGGGCGAGTGAAAAACTGTTTTTT
CDR3 protein: CASRSQGASEKLFF

V gene: TRBV4-2
clone size: .
J gene: TRBJ2-1
D gene: .
CDR3 DNA: TGTGCCAGCAGCCAAGATCGATCGTCTAGCCGGCATGAGCAGTTCTTC
CDR3 protein: CASSQDRSSSRHEQFF

V gene: TRBV7-8
clone size: .
J gene: TRBJ2-7
D gene: TRBD1
CDR3 DNA: TGTGCCAGCAGCTTAGACCGACAGGGGGACTTCGAGCAGTACTTC
CDR3 protein: CASSLDRQGDFEQYF

V gene: TRBV7-3
clone size: .
J gene: TRBJ2-1
D gene: .
CDR3 DNA: TGTGCCAGCAGCTCAGGGACTGGAAACTACAATGAGCAGTTCTTC
CDR3 protein: CASSSGTGNYNEQFF

V gene: TRBV7-3
clone size: .
J gene: TRBJ2-3
D gene: TRBD1
CDR3 DNA: TGTGCCAGCAGCCCGTCCGGGACAGGGAGCACAGATACGCAGTATTTT
CDR3 protein: CASSPSGTGSTDTQYF

V gene: TRBV4-3
clone size: .
J gene: TRBJ2-1
D gene: TRBD2
CDR3 DNA: TGCGCCAGCAGCCAAGGTAGCGGGGGGCACAATGAGCAGTTCTTC
CDR3 protein: CASSQGSGGHNEQFF

V gene: TRBV5-1
clone size: .
J gene: TRBJ2-7
D gene: .
CDR3 DNA: TGCGCCAGCAGCTTGGATGGCAGGTCGGGGGACGAGCAGTACTTC
CDR3 protein: CASSLDGRSGDEQYF

V gene: TRBV7-2
clone size: once
J gene: TRBJ2-2
D gene: .
CDR3 DNA: TGTGCCAGCAGCGATAGGGGCGGGGAGCAAGTATCCGGGGAGCTGTTTTTT
CDR3 protein: CASSDRGGEQVSGELFF

V gene: TRBV6-5
clone size: .
J gene: TRBJ2-7
D gene: .
CDR3 DNA: TGTGCCAGCACTCAAGGGGGCTCCTACGAGCAGTACTTC
CDR3 protein: CASTQGGSYEQYF

V gene: TRBV29-1
clone size: .
J gene: TRBJ1-3
D gene: TRBD1
CDR3 DNA: TGCAGCGTTGAGGGACAGGGGTTATCTGGAAACACCATATATTTT
CDR3 protein: CSVEGQGLSGNTIYF

V gene: TRBV10-3
clone size: .
J gene: TRBJ2-3
D gene: .
CDR3 DNA: TGTGCCATCAGTGCCGGGTTCGGGGATACGCAGTATTTT
CDR3 protein: CAISAGFGDTQYF

V gene: TRBV6-5
clone size: .
J gene: TRBJ1-2
D gene: .
CDR3 DNA: TGTGCCAGCAGTTACAAGGGGCGGGGACATGGCTACACCTTC
CDR3 protein: CASSYKGRGHGYTF

V gene: TRBV30
clone size: .
J gene: TRBJ2-6
D gene: .
CDR3 DNA: TGTGCCTGGGGCAGGGCAAGGGGTGGGGCCAACGTCCTGACTTTC
CDR3 protein: CAWGRARGGANVLTF

V gene: TRBV5-1
clone size: .
J gene: TRBJ2-1
D gene: .
CDR3 DNA: TGCGCCAGCAGCTTGGTAGTTAGCGCCCATGAGCAGTTCTTC
CDR3 protein: CASSLVVSAHEQFF

V gene: TRBV7-9
clone size: .
J gene: TRBJ2-1
D gene: TRBD2
CDR3 DNA: TGTGCCAGCAGCTTAGGACTAGCGGGACTGAATGAGCAGTTCTTC
CDR3 protein: CASSLGLAGLNEQFF

V gene: TRBV5-4
clone size: .
J gene: TRBJ2-3
D gene: .
CDR3 DNA: TGTGCCAGCAGCTGGGGAGGGGGGCGAGATACGCAGTATTTT
CDR3 protein: CASSWGGGRDTQYF

V gene: TRBV21-1
clone size: .
J gene: TRBJ1-6
D gene: .
CDR3 DNA: TGTGCCAGGAAACAGGGAATGGACTCACCCCTCCACTTT
CDR3 protein: CARKQGMDSPLHF